A selection of T cell receptor beta chains follows, all from one sample in a study of radiotherapy plus CTLA-4 blockade in lung cancer. Produced via immunoSEQ multiplex PCR; TCRdb's table is partial and in-frame only. This sample has over 100,000 clones, with 85% to 90% found just once. Specimen: peripheral blood, collected from a patient treated with radiotherapy plus ipilimumab. All receptors come from a human donor with non-small cell lung cancer that progressed on radiotherapy plus ipilimumab. Both conserved end residues are trimmed from each CDR3. The D gene is left open where the match is weak.

v_gene,j_gene,d_gene,CDR3aa
TRBV2,TRBJ1-1,NA,ASRAGMGNTEAF
TRBV5-6,TRBJ2-7,NA,ASSTGTAYEQY
TRBV13,TRBJ1-2,NA,ASSSDWGARSGYT
TRBV4-1,TRBJ1-4,NA,ASSQTGFLGEKLF
TRBV4-2,TRBJ2-3,NA,ASSQETDTQY
TRBV7-9,TRBJ2-1,NA,ASGSRSSYNEQF
TRBV5-6,TRBJ1-2,NA,ASSPQGSGYT
TRBV7-9,TRBJ2-2,NA,ASSPPGGNTGELF
TRBV5-4,TRBJ1-1,TRBD1,ASSQDRENTEAF
TRBV5-1,TRBJ2-2,TRBD1,ASSLGTGNTGELF
TRBV18,TRBJ2-1,NA,ASSPLQVPFRRNEQF
TRBV21-1,TRBJ1-2,NA,ASSKRGLSSYGYT
TRBV9,TRBJ2-6,NA,ASSVAHRGANVLT
TRBV18,TRBJ2-7,NA,ASSFDPWEQY
TRBV2,TRBJ1-2,TRBD1,ASRGTGPLNYGYT
TRBV29-1,TRBJ2-2,TRBD2,SVGTSGRTGELF
TRBV5-1,TRBJ2-7,NA,ASSRQADGIADEQY
TRBV13,TRBJ2-7,TRBD1,ASSSPGQGHYEQY
TRBV5-1,TRBJ2-1,NA,ASSLGGRSSYNEQF
TRBV13,TRBJ2-2,NA,ASSRDPSRWGAGELF
TRBV27,TRBJ2-2,TRBD2,ASSRKPGTSAMTGELF
TRBV29-1,TRBJ1-1,NA,SVHGRNVYTEAF
TRBV5-1,TRBJ1-1,NA,ASSFWSLNTEAF
TRBV5-1,TRBJ2-2,TRBD1,ASSHPGQVSGELF
TRBV6-1,TRBJ2-7,NA,ASRNPVYEQY